This entry lists 21 T cell receptor beta chains sequenced from one sample in a study of shared clonotypes between healthy human individuals (dated by TCRdb to the early 2020s). Library creation used the immunoSEQ multiplex PCR assay. Sourced from immuneACCESS, this table was stored by TCRdb with only in-frame sequences that have V and J called. A share of the clones is absent; for the studies checked, an unresolved V gene accounts for under half, and the remainder has no known explanation. The sample contains 1,500,000 or so clones, around 97% of them found a single time. In total, the top ten clones hold approximately 1.2% of the sample. Sequencing used naive CD4+ T cells sorted from blood. Per the publication, the cell subset or site label means: CD45RA+ positively selected. These receptor sequences come from a man aged 25-45 years in good health.

This chain joins TRBV30 and TRBJ2-7; D may be TRBD1 (5 bases). The CDR3 runs to 12 residues. Trimming took 2 bases from V and 3 from J, leaving 8 bases between them. CDR1 and CDR2 (germline): GTSNPN, SVGIG (reference sequence). The CDR3 reads CAWSITGYEQYF. The CDR3 region has the DNA TGTGCCTGGAGTATTACAGGCTACGAGCAGTACTTC.

Written as DNA, the CDR3 is TGTGCCAGCAGCCTCGACAGGGGCCCGGCGCCCGGGGAGCTGTTTTTT. Protein sequence: CASSLDRGPAPGELFF. The chain couples TRBV28 to TRBJ2-2; TRBD1 aligns across 8 bases. Germline V gives CDR1 MDHEN, CDR2 SYDVKM. The CDR3 consists of 16 residues. V gave up 6 bases and J gave up 6 bases; unmatched junction bases: 12.

The rearrangement links TRBV9 to TRBJ1-6; D gene unclear. The V and J ends lost 0 bases and 10 bases respectively, with 14 bases between them. This CDR3 spans 15 amino acids. Germline CDR1 SGDLS, CDR2 YYNGEE. CDR3 protein: CASSVANTARSPLHF. Written as DNA, the CDR3 is TGTGCCAGCAGCGTAGCTAACACCGCCAGGTCACCCCTCCACTTT.

V and J are TRBV5-8 and TRBJ2-3, with 16 bases aligning to TRBD2. V was pared by 5 bases and J by 2 bases, with 8 bases of the junction left unmatched. From germline, CDR1 is SGHTS and CDR2 YDEGEE. There are 18 residues in the CDR3. CDR3 coding DNA: TGTGCCAGCAGAAAGGGACTAGCGGGAGGGCCTTACACAGATACGCAGTATTTT. The encoded protein is CASRKGLAGGPYTDTQYF.

This sequence joins TRBV2 and TRBJ1-5; D is unresolved. CDR3 length equals 14 residues. V lost 2 bases and J 5 bases, leaving 10 bases between the germline ends. CDR1 is SNHLY, CDR2 FYNNEI, per germline. The CDR3 nucleotides read TGTGCCAGCAGTGAAAGACCAACCGATCAGCCCCAGCATTTT. This encodes CASSERPTDQPQHF.

This sequence joins TRBV29-1 and TRBJ2-3; 7 bases align to TRBD2. Germline values: CDR1 SQVTM, CDR2 ANQGSEA. The CDR3 covers 12 residues. V was clipped by 7 bases and J by 14 bases; unmatched bases: 15. CDR3: CSEVSLAGRGYF. CDR3 bases: TGCAGCGAGGTTTCCTTGGCAGGGAGGGGGTATTTT.

The chain joins TRBV4-3 to TRBJ2-2; 13 positions agree with TRBD2. Unmatched junction bases numbered 18, after V lost 1 base and J lost 7 bases. Germline V CDR1 and CDR2: LGHNA, YSLEER. The CDR3 consists of 21 residues. The CDR3 nucleotides are TGCGCCAGCAGCCAAGGCCCAAGGGGGACTAGCGGGAAATTCTCCGGCGGGGAGCTGTTTTTT. As protein: CASSQGPRGTSGKFSGGELFF.

This chain joins TRBV4-2 and TRBJ2-2; the D gene is possibly TRBD1 (5 bases). Trimming took off 4 bases at V and 5 bases at J, with 11 bases between the two ends. CDR1 is LGHNA and CDR2 is YNFKEQ in the germline V gene. This CDR3 has 14 residues. The CDR3 DNA is TGTGCCAGCAGCCTAGGGGTGGAGACCGGGGAGCTGTTTTTT. This translates into CASSLGVETGELFF.

This clone has a count of ten or more. The chain combines TRBV5-5 with TRBJ1-2, with TRBD1 as a possible D gene (5 bases). Germline CDR1 is SGHKS and CDR2 is YYEKEE (reference sequence). The CDR3 is 14 residues long. Deletions cut 5 bases from V and 0 bases from J, with 11 bases between. Written as DNA, the CDR3 is TGTGCCAGCAGTTCGACAGCGTCTAACTATGGCTACACCTTC. Amino acid sequence: CASSSTASNYGYTF.

V usage is TRBV5-4 and J usage is TRBJ2-3; possibly TRBD2 for D (5 bases). From germline, CDR1 is SGHNT and CDR2 YYREEE (reference sequence). The CDR3 consists of 13 residues. V was trimmed by 3 bases and J by 2 bases, leaving 7 bases between them. The CDR3 region is CASSSRDTDTQYF. The CDR3 nucleotides read TGTGCCAGCAGCTCCCGGGACACAGATACGCAGTATTTT.

V is TRBV6-5 and J is TRBJ2-5, with D maybe TRBD2 (5 bases). CDR3 length: 13 amino acids. Trimming took off 6 bases at V and 3 bases at J, with 11 bases between the two ends. The germline V gene encodes CDR1 MNHEY and CDR2 SVGAGI. The CDR3 coding sequence is TGTGCCAGCAGCCTGAGCGGTAAAGAGACCCAGTACTTC. Translated, it gives CASSLSGKETQYF.

This clone appeared once. The chain combines TRBV5-5 with TRBJ2-2, with D possibly being TRBD1 (6 bases). Trimming removed 0 bases from V and 1 base from J, with 10 bases in between. Germline CDR1 and CDR2: SGHKS and YYEKEE (reference sequence). The CDR3 totals 16 residues. In nucleotides, the CDR3 is TGTGCCAGCAGCTTGGAAGTGACAGGGAACACCGGGGAGCTGTTTTTT. This translates into CASSLEVTGNTGELFF.

This chain links TRBV5-1 with TRBJ2-1, with 10 bases lining up with TRBD2. Germline CDR1 reads SGHRS; CDR2 reads YFSETQ. V shed 4 bases, J shed 3 bases, and the junction held 4 bases outside the gene matches. This CDR3 has 15 amino acids. CDR3 sequence: CASSPPSGSYNEQFF. Written as DNA, the CDR3 is TGCGCCAGCAGCCCCCCTAGCGGGAGCTACAATGAGCAGTTCTTC.

This chain joins TRBV28 and TRBJ1-4; TRBD1 matches 8 bases. In germline, CDR1 is MDHEN, CDR2 SYDVKM. This CDR3 comprises 16 residues. V lost 5 bases, J lost 5 bases, and 10 bases stayed unmatched. Written as DNA, the CDR3 is TGTGCCAGCAGTGGTAATCAGGGGGCGCTAAATGAAAAACTGTTTTTT. Protein sequence: CASSGNQGALNEKLFF.

The CDR3 region has the DNA TGTGCCAGCAGTGACTCCAGGGCCAATCAGCCCCAGCATTTT. This sequence encodes CASSDSRANQPQHF. The chain uses TRBV2 and TRBJ1-5; D is possibly TRBD1 (5 bases). The CDR3 spans 14 residues. Trimming left V 3 bases short and J 3 bases short, with 9 bases between. Germline lookup yields CDR1 SNHLY and CDR2 FYNNEI. Full variable domain (rest looked up from reference TRBV2 and TRBJ1-5): EPEVTQTPSHQVTQMGQEVILRCVPISNHLYFYWYRQILGQKVEFLVSFYNNEISEKSEIFDDQFSVERPDGSNFTLKIRSTKLEDSAMYFCASSDSRANQPQHFGDGTRLSIL.

The chain links TRBV7-9 to TRBJ2-6; no reliable D call. The V and J ends lost 5 bases and 2 bases respectively, with 16 bases between them. CDR1 SEHNR and CDR2 FQNEAQ come from the germline V gene (reference sequence). The CDR3 spans 17 residues. CDR3 in DNA: TGTGCCAGCAGCCAAAGGGCTCTGGTGACTGGGGCCAACGTCCTGACTTTC. It is translated as CASSQRALVTGANVLTF.

The chain carries TRBV29-1 and TRBJ2-3; no definite D call. The CDR3 is 12 amino acids. V lost 7 bases and J lost 6, with 14 bases in between. Germline-derived CDR1 and CDR2 are SQVTM and ANQGSEA. The CDR3 here is CSALPGVDTQYF. As DNA, the CDR3 is TGCAGCGCACTCCCTGGCGTCGATACGCAGTATTTT.

DNA for the CDR3: TGTGCCAGCTCAAAACAGGGGCCGACCTATGGCTACACCTTC. Protein product: CASSKQGPTYGYTF. The rearrangement links TRBV18 to TRBJ1-2, with 7 bases matching TRBD1. There are 14 residues in the CDR3. V was pared by 5 bases and J by 4 bases, with 7 bases of the junction left unmatched. Germline V gives CDR1 KGHSH, CDR2 LQKENI.

The rearrangement joins TRBV7-2 to TRBJ2-7, with D possibly being TRBD2 (7 bases). Trimming left V 0 bases short and J 4 bases short, with 13 bases between. Germline values: CDR1 SGHTA, CDR2 FQGNSA. The CDR3 runs 15 residues. The CDR3 loop is CASSLARGGGYEQYF. The CDR3, as DNA: TGTGCCAGCAGCTTAGCCCGAGGGGGAGGGTACGAGCAGTACTTC.

This chain links TRBV6-6 with TRBJ1-2; no clear D gene. Germline loops: CDR1 MNHNY, CDR2 SVGAGI (reference sequence). Trimming shortened V by 6 bases and J by 4 bases, and 6 bases separated the two germline ends. There are 11 residues in the CDR3. CDR3 loop: CASSESYGYTF. CDR3 DNA sequence: TGTGCCAGCAGCGAAAGCTATGGCTACACCTTC.

This clone appeared a single time. The chain uses TRBV5-1 and TRBJ2-7; 7 nucleotides align to TRBD1. J lost 7 bases, V lost 5 bases, and 6 bases had no gene match. The CDR3 is made up of 12 amino acids. The V gene's germline CDR1 is SGHRS and CDR2 YFSETQ. CDR3 coding DNA: TGCGCCAGCAGTCCAGGGGGTTGGGAGCAGTACTTC. Translated, it gives CASSPGGWEQYF.